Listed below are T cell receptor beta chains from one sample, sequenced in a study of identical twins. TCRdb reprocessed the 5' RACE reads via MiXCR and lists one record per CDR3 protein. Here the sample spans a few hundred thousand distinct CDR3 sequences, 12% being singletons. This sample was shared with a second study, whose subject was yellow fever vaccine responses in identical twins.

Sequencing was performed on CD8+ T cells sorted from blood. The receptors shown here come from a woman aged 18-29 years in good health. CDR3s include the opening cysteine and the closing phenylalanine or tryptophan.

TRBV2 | CASKGVARVSNEQFF
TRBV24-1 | CATSDRTAYYGYTF
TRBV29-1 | CSVDRGADTEAFF
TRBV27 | CASRPTGPLRNEQFF
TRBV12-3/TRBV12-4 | CASSFGAFTDTQYF
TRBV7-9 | CASSGLAGKSYNEQFF
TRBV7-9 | CASSLFDQARYTQYF
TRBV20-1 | CSAHTELGSYNEQFF
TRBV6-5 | CASSYGAGFMNTEAFF
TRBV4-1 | CASSQGHLDNEQFF
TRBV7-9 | CASSNDRASDTQYF
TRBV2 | CASSEAWQDLPYGYTF
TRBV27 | CASSVSSGAGQYF
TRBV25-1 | CASTRLAGETQYF
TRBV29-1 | CSVGRTSDGYEQYF
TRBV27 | CASSPRTGGHTGELFF
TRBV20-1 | CSASWGLLNEQFF
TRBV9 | CASSVGGPGYGYTF
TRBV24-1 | CATSDSRQGLLADTQYF
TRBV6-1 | CASRAGATYNSPLHF
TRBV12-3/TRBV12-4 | CASRAEGPPSNQPQHF
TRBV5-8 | CASSLARFAGANVLTF
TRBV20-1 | CSARREGRYNEQFF
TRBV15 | CATSRWSIGTDTQYF
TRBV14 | CASSGLGTRQDNEQFF
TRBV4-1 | CASSPTGTSDYEQYF
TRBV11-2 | CASSLGTSPMWFGADTQYF
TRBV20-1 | CSARDQVSYEQYF
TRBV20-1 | CSPMDRAAYEQYF
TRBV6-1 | CASSDIGGGQPQHF
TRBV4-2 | CASSQDQAGGTDTQYF
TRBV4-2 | CASSQEKSSAQEQYF
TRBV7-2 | CASAIAGGGEQFF
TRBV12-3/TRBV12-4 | CASSFQAEQFF
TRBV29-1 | CSVQGLSYNEQFF
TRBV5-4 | CASSLGGIWTYNEQFF
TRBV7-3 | CASSLTGRRDNEQFF
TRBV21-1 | CASELRVEQYF
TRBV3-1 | CASSPLVNTEAFF
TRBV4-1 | CASSRDRGPYNEQFF
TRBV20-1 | CSARSPDSISEQYF
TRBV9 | CASSVEGGELFF
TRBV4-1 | CASSQDKGNTEAFF
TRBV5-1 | CASSLGYSGGSYEQYF
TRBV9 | CAPSSVGTEAFF
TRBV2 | CATTGGYTEAFF
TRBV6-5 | CASSYVVTDTQYF
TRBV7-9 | CASSLQGSEQYF
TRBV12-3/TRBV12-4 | CASSLPWDIPNTEAFF
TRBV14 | CASSPLGQPAYEQYF
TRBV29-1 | CSVETPGTSERLNYGYTF